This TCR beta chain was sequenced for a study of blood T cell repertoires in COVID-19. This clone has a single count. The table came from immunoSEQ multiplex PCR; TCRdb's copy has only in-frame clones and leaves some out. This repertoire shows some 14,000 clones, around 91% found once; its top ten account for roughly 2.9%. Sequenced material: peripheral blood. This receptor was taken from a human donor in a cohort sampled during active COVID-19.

CDR3 amino acids: CASPSSGTGVEVVQNQPQHF. CDR3 DNA: TGTGCCAGCCCCTCCTCCGGGACAGGGGTCGAAGTGGTGCAGAATCAGCCCCAGCATTTT. This chain links TRBV27 with TRBJ1-5; 10 bases align to TRBD1. The CDR3 spans 20 residues. With 8 bases clipped from V and 4 bases from J, the junction kept 23 bases outside the gene matches. CDR1 and CDR2 from the germline V gene are MNHEY and SMNVEV (reference sequence).